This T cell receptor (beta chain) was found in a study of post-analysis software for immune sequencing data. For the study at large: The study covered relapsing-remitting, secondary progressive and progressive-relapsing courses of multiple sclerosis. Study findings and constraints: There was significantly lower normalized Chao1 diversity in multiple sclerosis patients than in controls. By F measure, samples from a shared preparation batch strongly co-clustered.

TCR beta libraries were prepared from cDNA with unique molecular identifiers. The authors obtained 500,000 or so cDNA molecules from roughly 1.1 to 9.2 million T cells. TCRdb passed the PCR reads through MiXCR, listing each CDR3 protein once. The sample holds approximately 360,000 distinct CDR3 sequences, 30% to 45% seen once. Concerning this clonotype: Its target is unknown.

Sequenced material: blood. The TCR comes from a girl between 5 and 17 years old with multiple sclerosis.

The CDR3 coding sequence is TGCAGTGCTAGGGGCAGGTCCTACAATGAGCAGTTCTTC. This gives the protein CSARGRSYNEQFF. This chain connects TRBV20-1 to TRBJ2-1; no firm D call. The germline V gene has CDR1 DFQATT and CDR2 SNEGSKA (reference sequence). There are 13 residues in the CDR3. V lost 3 bases and J lost 1, with 7 bases in between.